These 31 T cell receptor beta chains came from one sample sequenced in a study of Ad26.COV2.S vaccination and SARS-CoV-2 variants. Sequencing used immunoSEQ multiplex PCR; TCRdb keeps in-frame clones, though not all of them. The sample consists of about 350,000 clones, approximately 84% of them appearing once. The treatment was: roughly 18 received Ad26.COV2.S at low or high dose, single or two shots; roughly five received placebo; per-sample allocation not given. Day 63 after the first injection of vaccine or placebo was the sampling time. Sample: peripheral blood, taken in a trial of Ad26.COV2.S vaccine versus placebo. These receptors were collected from a person aged 18 to 59 who received the Ad26.COV2.S COVID-19 vaccine or a placebo.

The genes are TRBV19 and TRBJ2-7, with D possibly TRBD1 on 5 matching bases. The CDR3 covers 13 residues. Germline CDR1 and CDR2: LNHDA and SQIVND (reference sequence). With 3 bases removed from V and 5 bases from J, the gap between germline ends came to 11 bases. CDR3 loop: CASSMNRGDEQYF. CDR3 DNA sequence: TGTGCCAGTAGTATGAATAGGGGCGACGAGCAGTACTTC.

The V call is TRBV19, the J call TRBJ1-1; D perhaps matches TRBD1 (6 bases). From germline, CDR1 is LNHDA and CDR2 SQIVND (reference sequence). This CDR3 spans 16 amino acids. The germline V and J ends were trimmed by 11 bases and 2 bases, with 24 bases remaining between them. This CDR3 reads CASRPLAGTKNTEAFF. The CDR3 DNA is TGTGCCTCCCGGCCCCTAGCGGGGACAAAAAACACTGAAGCTTTCTTT.

Notes on this clone: Its ends do not fully match the called genes, so a read error is possible. J is TRBJ1-1 and V is TRBV7-9; tentative D call: TRBD1 (6 bases). The CDR3 runs to 15 residues. Germline loops: CDR1 SEHNR, CDR2 FQNEAQ (reference sequence). The CDR3 reads CASSLLYRGDTEAFF. DNA of the CDR3: TGTGCCAGCAGTTTGCTTTATAGGGGGGACACTGAGGCTTTCTTT.

This rearrangement joins TRBV12-3 or TRBV12-4 to TRBJ2-7, with D perhaps TRBD2 (5 bases). The germline V and J ends were trimmed by 6 bases and 7 bases, with 16 bases remaining between them. The CDR3 length is 13 residues. CDR3 residues: CASSLVLGGEQYF. CDR3 nucleotides: TGTGCCAGCAGCCTGGTCCTCGGCGGGGAGCAGTACTTC.

The count of this clone is one. This chain joins TRBV28 and TRBJ2-3, with a tentative D call TRBD2 (7 bases). The V end was cut by 7 bases, the J end by 2 bases, with 19 bases between. The length of the CDR3 is 16 residues. Germline assignment: CDR1 MDHEN and CDR2 SYDVKM. For the CDR3, the DNA is TGTGCCAGCACGCCCCTAGGGGGGGGGATCACAGATACGCAGTATTTT. The encoded protein is CASTPLGGGITDTQYF.

DNA of the CDR3: TGCGCCAGCAGCTTGACTAGCGGGATCACAGATACGCAGTATTTT. Amino acid sequence: CASSLTSGITDTQYF. This chain connects TRBV5-1 to TRBJ2-3; 10 bases fit TRBD2. This CDR3 is built from 15 residues. CDR1 and CDR2 (germline): SGHRS, YFSETQ. J gave up 2 bases and V 1 base, and 1 base lay outside the gene matches. Complete variable domain (other parts from reference TRBV5-1 and TRBJ2-3): KAGVTQTPRYLIKTRGQQVTLSCSPISGHRSVSWYQQTPGQGLQFLFEYFSETQRNKGNFPGRFSGRQFSNSRSEMNVSTLELGDSALYLCASSLTSGITDTQYFGPGTRLTVL.

The chain uses TRBV19 and TRBJ2-7; TRBD1 might be the D (5 bases). The CDR3 extends over 16 amino acids. CDR1 is LNHDA, CDR2 SQIVND, per germline (reference sequence). Trimming cost V 9 bases and J 5 bases, with 26 bases left between them. The CDR3 sequence is CASFPSPGRVGHEQYF. In DNA form, the CDR3 reads TGTGCCAGCTTTCCCTCGCCTGGCAGGGTAGGGCACGAGCAGTACTTC.

The sample holds one count of this clone. A much larger clone sits a single nucleotide away, making a read error possible. The chain has TRBV4-1 and TRBJ1-2, with 8 bases matching TRBD1. The CDR3 covers 14 residues. V trimming: 0 bases; J trimming: 4 bases; junction bases outside the gene matches: 1. Germline lookup yields CDR1 MGHRA and CDR2 YSYEKL. CDR3 nucleotides: TGCGCCAGCAGCCAAGATACAGGGGGCTATGGCTACACCTTC. It yields the protein CASSQDTGGYGYTF.

On this clone: This same CDR3 is encoded by further DNA sequences in the sample. The rearrangement uses TRBV7-9 and TRBJ2-5, with D unclear. The germline CDR1 and CDR2 sequences are SEHNR and FQNEAQ (reference sequence). V was shortened by 2 bases and J by 2 bases, with 6 bases between the two germline ends. The CDR3 runs 13 residues. CDR3 amino acids: CASSLSGQETQYF. The CDR3 region has the DNA TGTGCCAGCAGCTTATCCGGACAAGAGACCCAGTACTTC.

This chain joins TRBV29-1 and TRBJ1-1; no clear D gene. The CDR3 covers 11 residues. The germline gives CDR1 SQVTM, CDR2 ANQGSEA. Trimming stripped 7 bases from V and 7 bases from J, with 13 bases between. The CDR3: CSGRMTIEAFF. Written as DNA, the CDR3 is TGCAGCGGCCGAATGACAATTGAAGCTTTCTTT. The variable domain in full, with the rest retrieved from reference TRBV29-1 and TRBJ1-1, is SAVISQKPSRDICQRGTSLTIQCQVDSQVTMMFWYRQQPGQSLTLIATANQGSEATYESGFVIDKFPISRPNLTFSTLTVSNMSPEDSSIYLCSGRMTIEAFFGQGTRLTVV.

The genes are TRBV6-5 and TRBJ2-7; TRBD2 matches at 10 bases. J was trimmed by 2 bases and V by 4 bases; bases with no gene match: 5. CDR3 size: 15 residues. The V gene's germline CDR1 is MNHEY and CDR2 SVGAGI. The CDR3 nucleotides read TGTGCCAGCAGTTCCACTAGCGGGGCTACCTACGAGCAGTACTTC. Its protein product is CASSSTSGATYEQYF.

The chain is built from TRBV5-1 and TRBJ1-4; 9 nucleotides agree with TRBD1. The CDR3 runs 14 residues. Germline V lookup: CDR1 SGHRS, CDR2 YFSETQ. Trimming at V came to 4 bases and at J to 7 bases, leaving 5 bases not matched to a gene. This chain's CDR3 is CASSPQGATEKLFF. CDR3 nucleotide sequence: TGCGCCAGCAGCCCACAGGGGGCTACTGAAAAACTGTTTTTT.

The rearrangement joins TRBV14 to TRBJ2-1, with TRBD2 matching over 9 bases. The CDR3 loop spans 16 amino acids. Germline V gene lookup returns CDR1 SGHDN and CDR2 FVKESK. V dropped 0 bases and J dropped 4; count of bases not matched to a gene: 4. The CDR3 here is CASSQDFAGGYNEQFF. CDR3 DNA: TGTGCCAGCAGCCAAGATTTCGCGGGGGGGTACAATGAGCAGTTCTTC.

In nucleotides, the CDR3 is TGTGCCAGCAGCCAAGGTGTCCGACCGTACGAGCAGTACTTC. Translation: CASSQGVRPYEQYF. This sequence joins TRBV3-1 (or the pseudogene TRBV3-2) and TRBJ2-7; no firm D call. The CDR3 loop spans 14 amino acids. Germline assignment: CDR1 LGHDT and CDR2 YNNKEL (reference sequence). V lost 1 base to trimming and J lost 4 bases, with 11 bases between them.

The chain recombines TRBV9 with TRBJ2-2; the match to TRBD2 covers 9 bases. Germline V gene lookup returns CDR1 SGDLS and CDR2 YYNGEE. CDR3 length: 17 amino acids. Trimming removed 0 bases from V and 5 bases from J; junction bases left unmatched: 8. CDR3 nucleotides: TGTGCCAGCAGCGTAGTTCTGTTAGCGGGAGAAACCGGGGAGCTGTTTTTT. Protein sequence: CASSVVLLAGETGELFF. Full variable domain (rest looked up from reference TRBV9 and TRBJ2-2): DSGVTQTPKHLITATGQRVTLRCSPRSGDLSVYWYQQSLDQGLQFLIQYYNGEERAKGNILERFSAQQFPDLHSELNLSSLELGDSALYFCASSVVLLAGETGELFFGEGSRLTVL.

The chain recombines TRBV4-1 with TRBJ2-7; 8 bases are shared with TRBD1. The germline CDR1 and CDR2 sequences are MGHRA and YSYEKL. This CDR3 has 15 amino acids. With 6 bases clipped from V and 2 bases from J, the junction kept 9 bases outside the gene matches. This chain's CDR3 is CASSPGQERAYEQYF. The DNA of the CDR3 is TGCGCCAGCAGTCCGGGACAGGAAAGAGCCTACGAGCAGTACTTC.

The genes are TRBV9 and TRBJ2-7; the D gene could be TRBD1 or TRBD2 (6 bases each). Germline lookup yields CDR1 SGDLS and CDR2 YYNGEE. This CDR3 comprises 15 residues. Trimming stripped 2 bases from V and 4 bases from J, with 16 bases between. The CDR3 loop is CASSVDSGGGYEQYF. DNA of the CDR3: TGTGCCAGCAGCGTTGATAGCGGAGGGGGGTACGAGCAGTACTTC.

The rearrangement joins TRBV15 to TRBJ1-4; D is perhaps TRBD1 (6 bases). CDR1 LNHNV and CDR2 YYDKDF come from the germline V gene (reference sequence). There are 15 residues in the CDR3. The ends were cut back, 1 base at V and 7 bases at J, with 13 bases in the middle. CDR3 sequence reads: CATSRVQGFREKLFF. As DNA, the CDR3 is TGTGCCACCAGCAGAGTTCAGGGGTTTCGTGAAAAACTGTTTTTT.

The V call is TRBV7-6, the J call TRBJ2-5; D tentatively fits TRBD1 or TRBD2 (7 bases each). Trimming took off 5 bases at V and 3 bases at J, with 16 bases between the two ends. This CDR3 is built from 15 residues. Germline CDR1 and CDR2: SGHVS and FNYEAQ. The CDR3 loop reads CASSRMSGGEETQYF. The CDR3 DNA is TGTGCCAGCAGCCGGATGTCAGGGGGGGAAGAGACCCAGTACTTC.

This clone was seen many times. This chain's CDR3 is CASSLDGGYEQYF. As DNA, the CDR3 is TGCGCCAGCAGCTTGGATGGGGGGTACGAGCAGTACTTC. The genes are TRBV5-1 and TRBJ2-7; D perhaps matches TRBD2 (6 bases). Trimming shortened V by 0 bases and J by 4 bases, and 8 bases separated the two germline ends. The CDR3 is 13 amino acids. Germline V gene data show CDR1 as SGHRS and CDR2 as YFSETQ.

This clone was observed a handful of times. The gene calls are TRBV7-9 and TRBJ1-4; D not resolved. Germline V gives CDR1 SEHNR, CDR2 FQNEAQ (reference sequence). The CDR3 extends over 15 amino acids. Trimming shortened V by 3 bases and J by 4 bases, and 12 bases separated the two germline ends. CDR3: CASSFQDAGNEKLFF. CDR3 nucleotide sequence: TGTGCCAGCAGCTTCCAGGACGCCGGTAATGAAAAACTGTTTTTT.

V is TRBV27 and J is TRBJ2-2; D not certain. Germline CDR1 is MNHEY and CDR2 is SMNVEV (reference sequence). The CDR3 sequence is 13 residues long. The V end was cut by 3 bases, the J end by 6 bases, with 8 bases between. The CDR3 DNA reads TGTGCCAGCAGTTTGGTCCAGCCCGGGGAGCTGTTTTTT. Its translation: CASSLVQPGELFF.

This clone occurred once. V is TRBV6-5 and J is TRBJ2-6, with D uncertain. In germline, CDR1 is MNHEY, CDR2 SVGAGI. This CDR3 is 15 amino acids long. V lost 2 bases and J 4 bases, leaving 9 bases between the germline ends. The CDR3 coding sequence is TGTGCCAGCAGTTACGTTCCGGCGGGGGCCAACGTCCTGACTTTC. Protein sequence: CASSYVPAGANVLTF.

Remarks on this clone: This sample also contains other DNA sequences that code for the same CDR3. The rearrangement links TRBV5-1 to TRBJ1-1; the match to TRBD1 covers 8 bases. CDR3 size: 13 residues. Germline V lookup: CDR1 SGHRS, CDR2 YFSETQ. J gave up 0 bases and V 7 bases, and 2 bases lay outside the gene matches. CDR3 protein: CASRTGMNTEAFF. CDR3 nucleotide sequence: TGCGCCAGCCGGACAGGGATGAACACTGAAGCTTTCTTT.

This rearrangement joins TRBV14 to TRBJ2-3; D not certain. From germline, CDR1 is SGHDN and CDR2 FVKESK. V gave up 3 bases and J gave up 2 bases, with 21 bases separating them. The CDR3 runs to 18 residues. CDR3 in DNA: TGTGCCAGCAGCCAGGGAAGAAGTAGCAAACCTTCCACAGATACGCAGTATTTT. This translates into CASSQGRSSKPSTDTQYF.

The V call is TRBV30, the J call TRBJ2-7; D is perhaps TRBD1 (6 bases). The CDR3 loop spans 12 amino acids. Germline loops: CDR1 GTSNPN, CDR2 SVGIG (reference sequence). Trimming pared 1 base from V and 2 bases from J, leaving 6 bases between. The DNA of the CDR3 is TGTGCCTGGAGTGGGACAGCCTACGAGCAGTACTTC. This gives the protein CAWSGTAYEQYF. Supplemented by reference TRBV30 and TRBJ2-7, the full variable domain reads SQTIHQWPATLVQPVGSPLSLECTVEGTSNPNLYWYRQAAGRGLQLLFYSVGIGQISSEVPQNLSASRPQDRQFILSSKKLLLSDSGFYLCAWSGTAYEQYFGPGTRLTVT.

The chain couples TRBV27 to TRBJ2-5; TRBD2 aligns across 7 bases. V was pared by 4 bases and J by 5 bases, with 4 bases of the junction left unmatched. Germline-derived CDR1 and CDR2 are MNHEY and SMNVEV (reference sequence). CDR3 length equals 13 residues. The CDR3 nucleotides are TGTGCCAGCAGTTGGGGCGGGAGTGAGACCCAGTACTTC. This sequence encodes CASSWGGSETQYF.

This clone has only a few counts. This sequence joins TRBV18 and TRBJ1-2; tentative D call: TRBD1 (5 bases). The CDR3 is 15 amino acids. The V gene lost 2 bases and the J gene lost 8 bases, with 18 bases spanning the gap. The germline CDR1 and CDR2 sequences are KGHSH and LQKENI. The CDR3 sequence is CASSPSRDLTTGYTF. CDR3 in DNA: TGTGCCAGCTCACCAAGTAGGGACCTCACGACGGGCTACACCTTC. Drawing the rest from reference TRBV18 and TRBJ1-2, the complete variable domain is NAGVMQNPRHLVRRRGQEARLRCSPMKGHSHVYWYRQLPEEGLKFMVYLQKENIIDESGMPKERFSAEFPKEGPSILRIQQVVRGDSAAYFCASSPSRDLTTGYTFGSGTRLTVV.

V gene TRBV27 combines with J gene TRBJ2-7; D is uncertain. Germline-derived CDR1 and CDR2 are MNHEY and SMNVEV (reference sequence). The length of the CDR3 is 14 residues. V dropped 1 base and J dropped 0 bases, with 7 bases sitting between them. CDR3 sequence reads: CASSLYISSYEQYF. CDR3 DNA: TGTGCCAGCAGTTTATACATCTCCTCCTACGAGCAGTACTTC.

The chain recombines TRBV5-1 with TRBJ2-7; D tentatively fits TRBD1 or TRBD2 (6 bases each). Germline CDR1 and CDR2: SGHRS and YFSETQ. The CDR3 length is 15 residues. Trimming stripped 6 bases from V and 6 bases from J, with 22 bases between. CDR3 in amino acids: CASTTGLGGMGEQYF. DNA of the CDR3: TGCGCCAGCACCACGGGACTCGGGGGCATGGGCGAGCAGTACTTC.

V gene TRBV28 combines with J gene TRBJ2-6; D is uncertain. CDR3 size: 14 residues. Germline V gives CDR1 MDHEN, CDR2 SYDVKM. With 4 bases removed from V and 0 bases from J, the gap between germline ends came to 4 bases. In DNA, the CDR3 is TGTGCCAGCAGTTCGGACTCTGGGGCCAACGTCCTGACTTTC. As protein: CASSSDSGANVLTF.